The source of this T cell receptor beta chain is a study of blood T cell repertoires in COVID-19. Turning to the study itself: Specimens from acute and convalescent COVID-19 originated in the United States, Italy and Spain. Sample material is recorded as cDNA or gDNA derived from T cells, B-cell-depleted T cells, or PBMCs.

The V end lost 5 bases, the J end lost 0 bases, and 14 bases lay between the germline ends. CDR3 size: 16 residues. Germline lookup yields CDR1 MDHEN and CDR2 SYDVKM. The authors' processing: Scientists estimated how many nucleated cells there were by amplifying reference gene primers. The repertoire was sequenced with immunoSEQ multiplex PCR; TCRdb's copy has only in-frame clones and lacks some. D and trimming come from the DNA, and the V and J calls and clone size come from that table. The sample holds roughly 250,000 clones, around 82% seen once. The clonotype originates from an elderly woman with active or convalescent COVID-19. The genes are TRBV28 and TRBJ1-3; D is unclear. Material: peripheral blood. In DNA, the CDR3 is TGTGCCAGCAGTGAAGAAAGGAGATTCTCTGGAAACACCATATATTTT. It codes for CASSEERRFSGNTIYF.